The 13 T cell receptor beta chains below come from one sample, sequenced in a study of T cell responses to AZD1222 COVID-19 vaccine. Using immunoSEQ multiplex PCR, the repertoire was profiled, and TCRdb retains in-frame clones only, with some absent. The profile shows about 140,000 clones, roughly 90% of them singletons. The specimen comprised peripheral blood, sampled on day 0 of AZD1222 vaccination. Every receptor here comes from an adult in good health.

The V and J genes are TRBV7-3 and TRBJ2-3; D gene uncertain. The ends were cut back, 4 bases at V and 6 bases at J, with 11 bases in the middle. The CDR3 is made up of 13 amino acids. CDR1 SGHTA and CDR2 FQGTGA come from the germline V gene. The CDR3, as DNA: TGTGCCAGCAGCTCTTCTTTACGCGATACGCAGTATTTT. Its translation: CASSSSLRDTQYF.

The V call is TRBV25-1, the J call TRBJ1-6; D is perhaps TRBD1 (6 bases). The V and J ends lost 4 bases and 6 bases respectively, with 10 bases between them. Germline CDR1 reads MGHDK; CDR2 reads SYGVNS. The CDR3 has 14 residues. The CDR3 DNA reads as TGTGCCAGCAGTGGGGGGCTTATTAATTCACCCCTCCACTTT. Encoded protein: CASSGGLINSPLHF. The whole variable domain, remainder taken from reference TRBV25-1 and TRBJ1-6, is EADIYQTPRYLVIGTGKKITLECSQTMGHDKMYWYQQDPGMELHLIHYSYGVNSTEKGDLSSESTVSRIRTEHFPLTLESARPSHTSQYLCASSGGLINSPLHFGNGTRLTVT.

The CDR3 reads CASSDDSGNTIYF. The CDR3 DNA follows: TGTGCCAGCAGCGACGACTCTGGAAACACCATATATTTT. The V call is TRBV25-1, the J call TRBJ1-3; D remains ambiguous. The CDR3 covers 13 residues. The V end was cut by 6 bases, the J end by 0 bases, with 6 bases between. Per the germline V gene, CDR1 is MGHDK and CDR2 is SYGVNS.

V is TRBV15 and J is TRBJ2-2; D is ambiguous. V was shortened by 0 bases and J by 2 bases, with 7 bases between the two germline ends. Germline values: CDR1 LNHNV, CDR2 YYDKDF (reference sequence). The CDR3 sequence is 15 residues long. The CDR3, as DNA: TGTGCCACCAGCAGAGATCAAGGTAACACCGGGGAGCTGTTTTTT. Protein: CATSRDQGNTGELFF.

This chain connects TRBV5-1 to TRBJ2-3; 9 bases are a match to TRBD2. Germline assignment: CDR1 SGHRS and CDR2 YFSETQ. CDR3 length: 16 residues. Trimming at V came to 2 bases and at J to 5 bases, leaving 9 bases not matched to a gene. CDR3 region: CASSFLAGPSQDTQYF. CDR3 bases: TGCGCCAGCAGCTTCCTAGCGGGGCCCAGTCAAGATACGCAGTATTTT. The full variable domain, its missing parts supplied by reference TRBV5-1 and TRBJ2-3, is KAGVTQTPRYLIKTRGQQVTLSCSPISGHRSVSWYQQTPGQGLQFLFEYFSETQRNKGNFPGRFSGRQFSNSRSEMNVSTLELGDSALYLCASSFLAGPSQDTQYFGPGTRLTVL.

V gene TRBV4-2 combines with J gene TRBJ2-2, with TRBD1 as a possible D gene (5 bases). Trimming removed 1 base at V and 5 bases at J, with 26 bases between. This CDR3 is built from 20 residues. Germline CDR1 and CDR2: LGHNA and YNFKEQ. CDR3 loop: CASSQAKFRHVTVGTGELFF. CDR3 bases: TGTGCCAGCAGCCAAGCCAAGTTCAGACACGTGACAGTAGGGACCGGGGAGCTGTTTTTT.

Points on this clone: This CDR3 is also generated by other DNA sequences in the sample. V is TRBV9 and J is TRBJ1-2; no definite D call. The V gene's germline CDR1 is SGDLS and CDR2 YYNGEE. Trimming removed 3 bases at V and 3 bases at J, with 6 bases between. The CDR3 spans 12 residues. This CDR3 is CASSGTDYGYTF. For the CDR3, the DNA is TGTGCCAGCAGCGGGACCGACTATGGCTACACCTTC.

This rearrangement joins TRBV20-1 to TRBJ1-2, with D unclear. CDR1 DFQATT and CDR2 SNEGSKA come from the germline V gene (reference sequence). V was pared by 1 base and J by 6 bases, with 6 bases between. There are 11 residues in the CDR3. CDR3 in amino acids: CSARVQHGYTF. The DNA of the CDR3 is TGCAGTGCTAGAGTTCAACATGGCTACACCTTC.

The chain has TRBV15 and TRBJ2-1; D perhaps matches TRBD2 (5 bases). CDR3 length: 14 amino acids. Germline values: CDR1 LNHNV, CDR2 YYDKDF (reference sequence). V shed 0 bases and J shed 4 bases, with 7 bases lying between them. Here the CDR3 reads CATSRDRGYNEQFF. The DNA of the CDR3 is TGTGCCACCAGCAGAGATCGAGGGTACAATGAGCAGTTCTTC.

This sequence joins TRBV5-1 and TRBJ1-1; perhaps TRBD1 as D (6 bases). The germline V gene has CDR1 SGHRS and CDR2 YFSETQ. The CDR3 is 13 amino acids. V was trimmed by 5 bases and J by 10 bases, leaving 18 bases between them. The CDR3 is CASRESEGGPAFF. The CDR3 region has the DNA TGCGCCAGCAGAGAGAGCGAAGGGGGGCCAGCTTTCTTT.

V and J are TRBV9 and TRBJ1-2; 7 bases fit TRBD1. This CDR3 is built from 15 residues. Germline CDR1 and CDR2: SGDLS and YYNGEE. J lost 0 bases, V lost 3 bases, and 5 bases had no gene match. The CDR3 DNA reads TGTGCCAGCAGCGCCACAGGGGTCCCTAACTATGGCTACACCTTC. It specifies CASSATGVPNYGYTF.

About this clone itself: This sample also contains other DNA sequences that code for the same CDR3. The rearrangement joins TRBV6-2 or TRBV6-3 to TRBJ1-5; D remains unclear. The V gene's germline CDR1 is MNHEY and CDR2 SVGEGT. V was trimmed by 5 bases and J by 0 bases, leaving 11 bases between them. The CDR3 consists of 15 residues. The CDR3 nucleotides are TGTGCCAGCAGTCGAGGACGTTATAGCAATCAGCCCCAGCATTTT. Residues: CASSRGRYSNQPQHF.

This clone showed up just once. The chain recombines TRBV24-1 with TRBJ2-7, with 13 bases fitting TRBD2. Germline CDR1 KGHDR, CDR2 SFDVKD. After removal of 2 bases from V and 3 bases from J, the junction contained 3 bases not matched to a gene. CDR3 length equals 16 residues. CDR3 coding DNA: TGTGCCACCAGTGATTATAGGACTAGCGGGAGCTACGAGCAGTACTTC. Its protein is CATSDYRTSGSYEQYF.